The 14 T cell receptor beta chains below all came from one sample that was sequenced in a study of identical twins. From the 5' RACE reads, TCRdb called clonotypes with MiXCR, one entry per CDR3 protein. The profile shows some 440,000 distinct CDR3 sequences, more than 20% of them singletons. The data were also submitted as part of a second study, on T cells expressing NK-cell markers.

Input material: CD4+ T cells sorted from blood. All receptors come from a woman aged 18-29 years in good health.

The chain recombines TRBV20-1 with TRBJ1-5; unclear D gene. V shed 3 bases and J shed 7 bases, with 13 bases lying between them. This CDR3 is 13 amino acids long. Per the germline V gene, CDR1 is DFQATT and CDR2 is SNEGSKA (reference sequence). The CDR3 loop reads CSASDGPWQPQHF. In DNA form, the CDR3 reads TGCAGTGCTAGTGACGGCCCCTGGCAGCCCCAGCATTTT.

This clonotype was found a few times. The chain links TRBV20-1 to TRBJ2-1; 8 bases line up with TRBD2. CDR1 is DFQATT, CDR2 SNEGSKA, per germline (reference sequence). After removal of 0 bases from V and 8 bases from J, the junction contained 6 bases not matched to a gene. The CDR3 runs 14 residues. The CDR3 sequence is CSARETGGSYEQFF. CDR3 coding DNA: TGCAGTGCTAGAGAAACGGGGGGGAGTTATGAGCAGTTCTTC.

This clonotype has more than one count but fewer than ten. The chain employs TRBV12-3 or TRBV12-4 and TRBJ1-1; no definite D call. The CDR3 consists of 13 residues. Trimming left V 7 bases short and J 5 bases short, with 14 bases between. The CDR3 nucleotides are TGTGCCAGCATCCTAGGAAGAATGACTGAAGCTTTCTTT. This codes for CASILGRMTEAFF.

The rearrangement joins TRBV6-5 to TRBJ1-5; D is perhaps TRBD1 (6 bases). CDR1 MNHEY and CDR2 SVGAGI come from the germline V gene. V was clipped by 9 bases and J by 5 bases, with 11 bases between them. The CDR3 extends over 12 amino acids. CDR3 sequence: CASSRGDQPQHF. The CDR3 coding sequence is TGTGCCAGTTCAAGGGGGGATCAGCCCCAGCATTTT.

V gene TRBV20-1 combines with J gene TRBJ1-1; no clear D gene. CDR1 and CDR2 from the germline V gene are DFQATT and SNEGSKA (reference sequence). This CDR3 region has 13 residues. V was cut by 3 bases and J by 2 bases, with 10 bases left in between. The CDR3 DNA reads TGCAGTGCTAGCCAAGGCGATAACACTGAAGCTTTCTTT. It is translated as CSASQGDNTEAFF.

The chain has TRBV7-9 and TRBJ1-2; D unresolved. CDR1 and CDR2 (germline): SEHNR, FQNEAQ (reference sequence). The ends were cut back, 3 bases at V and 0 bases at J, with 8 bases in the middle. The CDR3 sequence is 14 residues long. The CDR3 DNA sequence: TGTGCCAGCAGCTTGCATGAAGCTAACTATGGCTACACCTTC. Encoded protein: CASSLHEANYGYTF.

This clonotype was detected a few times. The CDR3 coding sequence is TGTGCCAGCAGCTTAGGAGGTACGGGGACCTACGAGCAGTACTTC. Translated: CASSLGGTGTYEQYF. The chain couples TRBV7-2 to TRBJ2-7, with D perhaps matching TRBD2 (5 bases). Germline values: CDR1 SGHTA, CDR2 FQGNSA. The CDR3 covers 15 residues. V was pared by 1 base and J by 2 bases, with 12 bases between.

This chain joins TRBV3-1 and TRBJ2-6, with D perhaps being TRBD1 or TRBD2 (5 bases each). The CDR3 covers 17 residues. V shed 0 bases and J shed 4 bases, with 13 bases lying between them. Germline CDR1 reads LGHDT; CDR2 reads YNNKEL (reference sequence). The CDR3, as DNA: TGTGCCAGCAGCCAAGATCTCCCCGGGGCCGGGGCCAACGTCCTGACTTTC. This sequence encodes CASSQDLPGAGANVLTF.

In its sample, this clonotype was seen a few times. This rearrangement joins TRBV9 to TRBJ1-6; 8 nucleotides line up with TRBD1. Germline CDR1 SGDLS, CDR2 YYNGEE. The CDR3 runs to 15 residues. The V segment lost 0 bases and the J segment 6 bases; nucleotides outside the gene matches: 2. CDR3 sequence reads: CASSVVDRANSPLHF. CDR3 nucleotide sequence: TGTGCCAGCAGCGTAGTGGACAGGGCTAATTCACCCCTCCACTTT.

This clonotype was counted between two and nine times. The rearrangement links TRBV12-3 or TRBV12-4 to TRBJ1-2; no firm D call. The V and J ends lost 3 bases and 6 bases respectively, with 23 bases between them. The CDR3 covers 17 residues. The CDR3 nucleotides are TGTGCCAGCAGTTTTGGTGCTTGGACTTCTCAGCGCGATGGCTACACCTTC. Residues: CASSFGAWTSQRDGYTF.

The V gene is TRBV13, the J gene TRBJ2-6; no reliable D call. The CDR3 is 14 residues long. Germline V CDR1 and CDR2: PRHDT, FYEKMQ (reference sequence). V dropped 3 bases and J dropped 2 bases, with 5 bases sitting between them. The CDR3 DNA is TGTGCCAGCAGCTTGAAAGCTGGGGCCAACGTCCTGACTTTC. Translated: CASSLKAGANVLTF.

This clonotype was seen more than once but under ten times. CDR3 nucleotides: TGTGCCAGCAGTTTTCGAACGGGGTACGCCGCCGAGCAGTACTTC. This translates into CASSFRTGYAAEQYF. The genes are TRBV12-3 or TRBV12-4 and TRBJ2-7, with TRBD2 as a possible D gene (5 bases). Trimming removed 3 bases at V and 6 bases at J, with 18 bases between. CDR3 length equals 15 residues.

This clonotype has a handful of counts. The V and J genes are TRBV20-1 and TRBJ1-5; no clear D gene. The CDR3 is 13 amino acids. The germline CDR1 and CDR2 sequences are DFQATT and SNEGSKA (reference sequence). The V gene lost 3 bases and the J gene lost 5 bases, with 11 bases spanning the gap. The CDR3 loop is CSASDGLDQPQHF. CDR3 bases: TGCAGTGCTAGTGATGGGTTGGATCAGCCCCAGCATTTT.

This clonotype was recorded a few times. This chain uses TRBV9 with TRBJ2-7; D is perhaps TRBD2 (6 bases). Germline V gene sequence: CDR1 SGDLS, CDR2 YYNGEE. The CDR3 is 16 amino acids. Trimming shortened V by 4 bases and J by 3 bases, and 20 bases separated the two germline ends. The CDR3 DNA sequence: TGTGCCAGCAGCCCCGGTGGGGGTAGGGAGGTCTACGAGCAGTACTTC. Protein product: CASSPGGGREVYEQYF.